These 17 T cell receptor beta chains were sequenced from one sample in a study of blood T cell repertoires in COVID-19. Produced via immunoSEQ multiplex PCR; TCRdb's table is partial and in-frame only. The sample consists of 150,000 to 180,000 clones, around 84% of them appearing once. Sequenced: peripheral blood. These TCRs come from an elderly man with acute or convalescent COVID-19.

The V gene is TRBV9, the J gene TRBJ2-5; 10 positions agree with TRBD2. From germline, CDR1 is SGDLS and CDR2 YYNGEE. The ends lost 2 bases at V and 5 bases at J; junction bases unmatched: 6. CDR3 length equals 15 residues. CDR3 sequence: CASSVSGTSAETQYF. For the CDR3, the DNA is TGTGCCAGCAGCGTTTCCGGGACTAGCGCGGAGACCCAGTACTTC. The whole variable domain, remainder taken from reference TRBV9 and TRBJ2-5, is DSGVTQTPKHLITATGQRVTLRCSPRSGDLSVYWYQQSLDQGLQFLIQYYNGEERAKGNILERFSAQQFPDLHSELNLSSLELGDSALYFCASSVSGTSAETQYFGPGTRLLVL.

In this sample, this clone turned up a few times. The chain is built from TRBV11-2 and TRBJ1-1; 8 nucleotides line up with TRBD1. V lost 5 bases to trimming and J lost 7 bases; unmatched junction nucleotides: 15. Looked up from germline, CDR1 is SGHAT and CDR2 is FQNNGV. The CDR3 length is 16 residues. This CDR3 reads CASSPRSAGGFGEAFF. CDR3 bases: TGTGCCAGCAGCCCTAGGTCGGCAGGGGGCTTCGGTGAAGCTTTCTTT.

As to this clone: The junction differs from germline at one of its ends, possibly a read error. This CDR3 reads CAWSVLQGNAEAFF. CDR3 nucleotide sequence: TGTGCCTGGAGTGTACTCCAGGGGAACGCTGAAGCTTTCTTT. The chain combines TRBV30 with TRBJ1-1; D may be TRBD1 (6 bases). This CDR3 spans 14 amino acids. Per the germline V gene, CDR1 is GTSNPN and CDR2 is SVGIG (reference sequence). Looking up the rest from reference TRBV30 and TRBJ1-1 gives the full variable domain: SQTIHQWPATLVQPVGSPLSLECTVEGTSNPNLYWYRQAAGRGLQLLFYSVGIGQISSEVPQNLSASRPQDRQFILSSKKLLLSDSGFYLCAWSVLQGNAEAFFGQGTRLTVV.

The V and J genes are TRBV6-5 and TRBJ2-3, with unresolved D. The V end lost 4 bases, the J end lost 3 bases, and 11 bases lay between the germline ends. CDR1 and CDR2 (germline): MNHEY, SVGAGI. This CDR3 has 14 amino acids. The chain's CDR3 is CASSSPDGTDTQYF. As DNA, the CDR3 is TGTGCCAGCAGTTCACCCGACGGGACAGATACGCAGTATTTT.

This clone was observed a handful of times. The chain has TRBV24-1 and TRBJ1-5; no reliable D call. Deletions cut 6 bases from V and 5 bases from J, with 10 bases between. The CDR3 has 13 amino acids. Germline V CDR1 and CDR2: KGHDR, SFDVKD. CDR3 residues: CATSLTGDQPQHF. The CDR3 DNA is TGTGCCACCAGTTTGACGGGAGATCAGCCCCAGCATTTT.

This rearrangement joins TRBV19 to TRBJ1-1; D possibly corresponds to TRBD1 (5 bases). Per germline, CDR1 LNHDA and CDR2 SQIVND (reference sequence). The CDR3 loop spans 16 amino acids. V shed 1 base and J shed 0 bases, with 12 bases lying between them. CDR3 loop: CASSIGGRGLNTEAFF. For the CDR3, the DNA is TGTGCCAGTAGTATAGGAGGGAGGGGATTGAACACTGAAGCTTTCTTT.

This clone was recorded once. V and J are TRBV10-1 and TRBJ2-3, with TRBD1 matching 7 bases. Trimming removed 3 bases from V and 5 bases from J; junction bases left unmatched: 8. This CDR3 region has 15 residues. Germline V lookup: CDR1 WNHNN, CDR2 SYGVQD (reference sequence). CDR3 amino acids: CASSDPRTGGDTQYF. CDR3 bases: TGCGCCAGCAGTGATCCAAGGACAGGAGGAGATACGCAGTATTTT.

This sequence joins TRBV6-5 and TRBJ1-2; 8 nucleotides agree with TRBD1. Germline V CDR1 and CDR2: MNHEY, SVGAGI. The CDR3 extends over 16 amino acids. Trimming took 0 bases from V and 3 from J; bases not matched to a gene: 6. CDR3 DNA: TGTGCCAGCAGTTACTCGAGACAGGGGTCGTACTATGGCTACACCTTC. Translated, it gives CASSYSRQGSYYGYTF.

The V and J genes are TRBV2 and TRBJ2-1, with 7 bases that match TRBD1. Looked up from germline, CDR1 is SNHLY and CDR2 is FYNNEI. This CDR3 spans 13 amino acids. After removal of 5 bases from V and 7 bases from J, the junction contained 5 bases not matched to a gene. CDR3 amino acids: CASSSGQQNEQFF. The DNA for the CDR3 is TGTGCCAGCAGTTCGGGACAGCAGAATGAGCAGTTCTTC.

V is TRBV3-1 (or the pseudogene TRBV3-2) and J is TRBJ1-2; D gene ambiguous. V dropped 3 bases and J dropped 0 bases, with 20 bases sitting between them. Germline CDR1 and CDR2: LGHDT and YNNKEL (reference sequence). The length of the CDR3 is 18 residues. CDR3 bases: TGTGCCAGCAGCCATGTGAGCGGATCCATAGAATCTAACTATGGCTACACCTTC. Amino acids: CASSHVSGSIESNYGYTF.

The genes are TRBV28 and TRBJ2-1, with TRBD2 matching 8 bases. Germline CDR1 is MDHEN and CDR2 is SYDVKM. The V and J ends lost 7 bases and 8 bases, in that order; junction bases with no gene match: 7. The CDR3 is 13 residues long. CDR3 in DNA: TGTGCCAGCATCCTCGGGGGGGCTGATGAGCAGTTCTTC. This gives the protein CASILGGADEQFF.

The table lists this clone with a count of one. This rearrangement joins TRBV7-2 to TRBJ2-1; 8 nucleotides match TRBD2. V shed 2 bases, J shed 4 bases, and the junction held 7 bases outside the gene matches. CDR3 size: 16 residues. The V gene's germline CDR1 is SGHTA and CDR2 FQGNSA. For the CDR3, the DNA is TGTGCCAGCAGCTTATTTCTGGGACTAGGATACAATGAGCAGTTCTTC. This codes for CASSLFLGLGYNEQFF. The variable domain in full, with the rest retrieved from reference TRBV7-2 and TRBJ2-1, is GAGVSQSPSNKVTEKGKDVELRCDPISGHTALYWYRQSLGQGLEFLIYFQGNSAPDKSGLPSDRFSAERTGGSVSTLTIQRTQQEDSAVYLCASSLFLGLGYNEQFFGPGTRLTVL.

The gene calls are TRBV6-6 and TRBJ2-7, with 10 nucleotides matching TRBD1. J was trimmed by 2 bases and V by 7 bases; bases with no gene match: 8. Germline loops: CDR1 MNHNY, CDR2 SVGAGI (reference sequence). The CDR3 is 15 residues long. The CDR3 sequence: CASNPRQGAAYEQYF. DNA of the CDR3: TGTGCCAGCAACCCCAGACAGGGGGCTGCCTACGAGCAGTACTTC.

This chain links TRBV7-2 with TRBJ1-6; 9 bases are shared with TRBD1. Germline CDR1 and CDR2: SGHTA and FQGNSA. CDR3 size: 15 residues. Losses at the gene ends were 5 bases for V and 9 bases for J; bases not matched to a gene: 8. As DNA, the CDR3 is TGTGCCAGCAGCATACAACAGGGGGCGGGTTCACCCCTCCACTTT. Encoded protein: CASSIQQGAGSPLHF.

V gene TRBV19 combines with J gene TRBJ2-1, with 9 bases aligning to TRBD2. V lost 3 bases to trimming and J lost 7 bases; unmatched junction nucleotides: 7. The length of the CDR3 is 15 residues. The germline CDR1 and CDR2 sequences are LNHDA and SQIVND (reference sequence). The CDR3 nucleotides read TGTGCCAGTAGTATTGCTGCGGGGGGGCTGAATGAGCAGTTCTTC. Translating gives CASSIAAGGLNEQFF.

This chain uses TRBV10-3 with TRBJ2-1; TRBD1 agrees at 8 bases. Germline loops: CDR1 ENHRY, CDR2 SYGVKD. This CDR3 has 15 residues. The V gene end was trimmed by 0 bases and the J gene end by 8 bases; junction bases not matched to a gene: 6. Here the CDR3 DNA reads TGTGCCATCAGTGAGTCGCAGGGGGCGCGGCATGAGCAGTTCTTC. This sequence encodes CAISESQGARHEQFF.

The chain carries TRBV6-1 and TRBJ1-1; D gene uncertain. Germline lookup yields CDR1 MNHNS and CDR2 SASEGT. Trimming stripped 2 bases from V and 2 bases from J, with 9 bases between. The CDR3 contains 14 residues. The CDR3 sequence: CASSERYSNTEAFF. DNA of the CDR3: TGTGCCAGCAGTGAACGTTATAGCAACACTGAAGCTTTCTTT.